This T cell receptor beta chain was identified during a study of control samples from healthy donors and cancer patients. Method: immunoSEQ multiplex PCR; TCRdb's copy keeps in-frame clones and lacks some. The table has tens of thousands of clones, around nine tenths seen once. The CDR3 has 14 amino acids. Germline CDR1 is MNHEY and CDR2 is SMNVEV (reference sequence). The V end lost 8 bases, the J end lost 4 bases, and 17 bases lay between the germline ends. This TCR came from a middle-aged man in good health. The V call is TRBV27, the J call TRBJ1-2; tentative D call: TRBD1 (5 bases). Material for sequencing was blood. The CDR3 here is CASWDGGAIYGYTF. The DNA of the CDR3 is TGTGCCAGCTGGGATGGAGGGGCAATCTATGGCTACACCTTC.